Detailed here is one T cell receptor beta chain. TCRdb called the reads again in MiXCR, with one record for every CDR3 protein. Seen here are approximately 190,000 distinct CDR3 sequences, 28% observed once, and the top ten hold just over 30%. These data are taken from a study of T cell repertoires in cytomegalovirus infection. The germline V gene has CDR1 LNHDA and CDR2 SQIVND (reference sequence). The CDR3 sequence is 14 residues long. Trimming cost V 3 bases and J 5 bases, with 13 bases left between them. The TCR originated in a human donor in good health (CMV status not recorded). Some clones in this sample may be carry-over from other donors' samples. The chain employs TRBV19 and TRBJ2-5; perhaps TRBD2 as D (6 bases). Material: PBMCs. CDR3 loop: CASSISLAWETQYF. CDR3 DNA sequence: TGTGCCAGTAGTATTTCCCTAGCGTGGGAGACCCAGTACTTC.